This T cell receptor (beta chain) came from a study of vaccination effects on CD4 cells after COVID-19 (dated by TCRdb to between 2020 and 2023). Regarding the study in general: Each participant got two doses of an mRNA SARS-CoV-2 vaccine, either BNT162b2 or mRNA-1273. The study compared SARS-CoV-2 spike-specific CD4+ TCR repertoires before and after mRNA vaccination in COVID-19 convalescent patients and infection-naive vaccine recipients. The full study included 9 to 10 COVID-19 convalescent patients and several SARS-CoV-2-naive healthy vaccine recipients. The Oncomine TCR Beta short-read assay on an Illumina iSeq 100 was used to sequence cultures from other donors in the study. Results and caveats for the whole study, not just this receptor: Among healthy vaccine recipients, nearly all vaccine-induced clones were SARS-CoV-2 mono-reactive, and only 1 of 255 was cross-reactive with common cold coronaviruses. Both infection-induced and vaccine-induced clones contracted markedly at late post-vaccination timepoints, which is consistent with waning T cell responses. Only a small number of convalescent patients were included, and no early post-infection timepoints were available, which limited the study.

With respect to this clone: Its antigen is currently not known. The sample holds no much larger clone one base away, and base qualities are not on file.

Trimming at the junction amounts to 0 bases on V and 4 bases on J, and the germline ends lie 12 bases apart. In the germline V gene, CDR1 corresponds to SQVTM and CDR2 to ANQGSEA. The CDR3 measures 14 amino acids from cysteine to phenylalanine. CDR3 DNA only is kept here, 42 bases in frame from base 1. The ViraFEST assay stimulated PBMC with viral peptide pools and then used TCR sequencing to identify antigen-specific CD4+ T cell clonotypes by expansion. After more than 9 days of culture, CD4+ T cells were isolated with the EasySep CD4+ T cell isolation kit. Healthy vaccine recipients had no prior SARS-CoV-2 infection, confirmed by negative nucleocapsid antibodies before and after vaccination. Approximately 2 million PBMC per well were cultured in IMDM with about 4.5% human AB serum, roughly 11 IU/ml IL-2 and gentamicin, plus 10 ug/ml peptides. Half of the culture medium was replaced with fresh IL-2-containing medium on days 3 and 7. Unless otherwise noted, each peptide stimulation condition was cultured in triplicate wells. PBMC were separated from whole blood using Ficoll-Paque Plus gradient centrifugation and were then either cryopreserved at -140C or used fresh. The overlapping peptide pools covered the spike proteins of SARS-CoV-2 and of the common cold coronaviruses HCoV-NL63, HCoV-OC43 and HCoV-229E. Genomic DNA was extracted from cultured CD4+ T cells with the QIAamp micro DNA kit.

Library creation used the immunoSEQ multiplex PCR assay. DNA from the cultured, isolated CD4+ T cells was subjected to TCR beta CDR3 sequencing. Per the original workflow: Non-productive TCR sequences were removed, reads were trimmed to the CDR3 region, and CDR3s of at least 7 amino acids were retained. Antigen-specific clonotypes were identified using the MANAFEST web app by comparison of expansion in peptide wells against reference cultures. Positive clones required FDR<0.05 expansion versus reference and all other wells, odds ratio above 5, and frequency above 0.1% in two replicate wells. A clonotype was defined as cross-reactive if the clonotype was significantly expanded both in SARS-CoV-2 spike wells and in at least one common cold coronavirus spike condition. CDR3 similarity was assessed by Levenshtein distance using the stringdist R package, and unrooted trees were constructed with ape in R 3.6.1. TCRdb took this table from immuneACCESS and kept in-frame rearrangements with V and J called. Such tables lack part of the clones; where checked against another copy, unresolved V genes explain under half of the gap, and the rest is unexplained. V, J and clone size were drawn from that table, and D and trimming were deduced from the DNA. In this sample the table shows about 71,000 clones, approximately 79% of which occur a single time. The ten largest clones take up roughly 4% of the sample.

Sequencing was performed on CD4+ T cells from PBMCs cultured with HCoV-OC43 spike peptides, taken before COVID-19 vaccination. The meaning of the sample's cell subset or site label: HCoV-OC43 spike overlapping peptide pool stimulation. The chain joins TRBV29-1 to TRBJ1-2; the D segment cannot be called with confidence. This receptor was taken from a human donor who received a COVID-19 vaccine. DNA sequence: TGCAGCGTTGAAGATCGCGGTAGCTCCTATGGCTACACCTTC. The resulting protein is CSVEDRGSSYGYTF. Here the CDR3 is joined to the reference TRBV29-1 and TRBJ1-2 genes, and the full variable domain is: SAVISQKPSRDICQRGTSLTIQCQVDSQVTMMFWYRQQPGQSLTLIATANQGSEATYESGFVIDKFPISRPNLTFSTLTVSNMSPEDSSIYLCSVEDRGSSYGYTFGSGTRLTVV.